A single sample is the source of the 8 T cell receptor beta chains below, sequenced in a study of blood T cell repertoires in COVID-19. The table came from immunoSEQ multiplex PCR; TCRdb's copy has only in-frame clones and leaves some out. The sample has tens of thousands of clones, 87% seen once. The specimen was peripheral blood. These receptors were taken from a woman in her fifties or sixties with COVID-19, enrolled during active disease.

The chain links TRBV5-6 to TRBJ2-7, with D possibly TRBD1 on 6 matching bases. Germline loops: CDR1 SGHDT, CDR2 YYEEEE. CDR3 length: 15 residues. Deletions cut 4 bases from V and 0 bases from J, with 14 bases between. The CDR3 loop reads CASSPSPDSSYEQYF. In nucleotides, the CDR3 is TGTGCCAGCAGCCCGTCCCCGGACAGCTCCTACGAGCAGTACTTC.

As DNA, the CDR3 is TGTGCCAGCCGAGGGAGTTTCACAGATACGCAGTATTTT. This codes for CASRGSFTDTQYF. The chain joins TRBV2 to TRBJ2-3; tentatively, D is TRBD2 (5 bases). Germline CDR1 reads SNHLY; CDR2 reads FYNNEI. This CDR3 region has 13 residues. Trimming took off 8 bases at V and 2 bases at J, with 11 bases between the two ends.

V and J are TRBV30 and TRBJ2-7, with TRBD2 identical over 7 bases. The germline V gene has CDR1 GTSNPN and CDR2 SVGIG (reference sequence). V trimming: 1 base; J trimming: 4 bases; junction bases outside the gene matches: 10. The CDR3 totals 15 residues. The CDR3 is CAWSGGGFLRYEQYF. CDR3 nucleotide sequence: TGTGCCTGGAGTGGCGGGGGTTTTCTAAGGTACGAGCAGTACTTC.

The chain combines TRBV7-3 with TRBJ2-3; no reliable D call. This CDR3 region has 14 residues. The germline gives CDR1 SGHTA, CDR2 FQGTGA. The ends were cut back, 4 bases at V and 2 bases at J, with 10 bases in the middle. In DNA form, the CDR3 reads TGTGCCAGCAGCTCACAACATACCACAGATACGCAGTATTTT. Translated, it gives CASSSQHTTDTQYF.

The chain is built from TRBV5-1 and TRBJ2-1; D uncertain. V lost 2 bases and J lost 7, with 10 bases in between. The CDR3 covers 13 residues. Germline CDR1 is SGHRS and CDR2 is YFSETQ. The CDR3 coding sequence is TGCGCCAGCAGCTTAAAACTACAAAATGAGCAGTTCTTC. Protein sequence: CASSLKLQNEQFF.

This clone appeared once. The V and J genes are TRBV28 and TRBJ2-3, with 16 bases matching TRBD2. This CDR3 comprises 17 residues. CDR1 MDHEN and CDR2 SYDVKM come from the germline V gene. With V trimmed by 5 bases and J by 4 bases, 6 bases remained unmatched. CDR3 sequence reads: CASSLGLAGGPADTQYF. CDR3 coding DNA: TGTGCCAGCAGTCTGGGACTAGCGGGAGGGCCAGCAGATACGCAGTATTTT.

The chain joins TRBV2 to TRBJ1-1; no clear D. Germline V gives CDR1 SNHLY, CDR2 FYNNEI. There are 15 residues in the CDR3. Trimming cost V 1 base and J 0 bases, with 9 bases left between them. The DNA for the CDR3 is TGTGCCAGCAGTGAAGGCGGAATGGTGAACACTGAAGCTTTCTTT. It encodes CASSEGGMVNTEAFF.

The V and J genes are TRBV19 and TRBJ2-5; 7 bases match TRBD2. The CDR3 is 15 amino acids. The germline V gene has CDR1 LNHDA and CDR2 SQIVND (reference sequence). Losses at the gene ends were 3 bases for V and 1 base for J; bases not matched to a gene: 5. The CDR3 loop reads CASSMIGRGQETQYF. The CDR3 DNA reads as TGTGCCAGTAGTATGATTGGGAGGGGCCAAGAGACCCAGTACTTC. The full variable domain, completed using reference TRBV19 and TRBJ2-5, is DGGITQSPKYLFRKEGQNVTLSCEQNLNHDAMYWYRQDPGQGLRLIYYSQIVNDFQKGDIAEGYSVSREKKESFPLTVTSAQKNPTAFYLCASSMIGRGQETQYFGPGTRLLVL.